These 20 T cell receptor beta chains were sequenced from one sample in a study of T cell responses to AZD1222 COVID-19 vaccine (dated by TCRdb to 2020 to 2022). In light of the paper, this sample's time point label describes: baseline before first vaccination. Libraries came from the immunoSEQ multiplex PCR assay. Here the immuneACCESS table is served through TCRdb, limited to in-frame sequences with V and J called. Missing clones are a known gap in these copies; in checked studies unresolved V genes cover under half, and the rest lacks a known reason. Across this sample there are approximately 150,000 clones, with 90% to 95% seen only once. More than 1.2% of the sample belongs to the ten largest clones. Source: peripheral blood, taken on day 0 of AZD1222 vaccination. Every receptor here comes from an adult in good health.

This chain joins TRBV7-8 and TRBJ1-6, with 10 bases identical to TRBD1. The germline V gene has CDR1 SGHVS and CDR2 FQNEAQ. The V and J ends lost 5 bases and 14 bases, in that order; junction bases with no gene match: 15. This CDR3 is built from 16 residues. DNA of the CDR3: TGTGCCAGCAGCGCCCCCGGGACAGGGGCCCCTTTAACCCTCCACTTT. It translates to CASSAPGTGAPLTLHF.

The rearrangement uses TRBV3-1 (or the pseudogene TRBV3-2) and TRBJ1-2; D not resolved. Trimming shortened V by 4 bases and J by 2 bases, and 11 bases separated the two germline ends. Germline values: CDR1 LGHDT, CDR2 YNNKEL (reference sequence). This CDR3 has 14 amino acids. The CDR3 protein is CASSPRHGNYGYTF. In DNA form, the CDR3 reads TGTGCCAGCAGCCCTCGGCATGGCAACTATGGCTACACCTTC.

This chain uses TRBV4-3 with TRBJ1-2; the match to TRBD1 covers 11 bases. Per germline, CDR1 LGHNA and CDR2 YSLEER. J gave up 4 bases and V 4 bases, and 2 bases lay outside the gene matches. This CDR3 has 14 residues. CDR3 nucleotides: TGCGCCAGCAGCCGAGGGACAGGGGGCTATGGCTACACCTTC. It codes for CASSRGTGGYGYTF.

This rearrangement joins TRBV6-5 to TRBJ1-5, with 7 positions matching TRBD1. J was trimmed by 1 base and V by 6 bases; bases with no gene match: 3. The CDR3 is 14 residues long. Germline V gene sequence: CDR1 MNHEY, CDR2 SVGAGI. This chain's CDR3 is CASRQGISNQPQHF. CDR3 bases: TGTGCCAGCAGACAGGGGATAAGCAATCAGCCCCAGCATTTT.

J is TRBJ1-2 and V is TRBV24-1; possibly TRBD1 for D (5 bases). V gave up 7 bases and J gave up 6 bases, with 17 bases separating them. From germline, CDR1 is KGHDR and CDR2 SFDVKD. The CDR3 totals 14 residues. CDR3 protein: CATSVPGTGNGYTF. The CDR3 DNA sequence: TGTGCCACCAGCGTCCCCGGGACCGGCAATGGCTACACCTTC.

This clone has a single count. The chain uses TRBV4-2 and TRBJ2-7; a possible D gene is TRBD1 (6 bases). V lost 4 bases and J lost 2, with 12 bases in between. Germline loops: CDR1 LGHNA, CDR2 YNFKEQ. This CDR3 region has 14 residues. As DNA, the CDR3 is TGTGCCAGCAGCCCCTACAGGGTTACCTACGAGCAGTACTTC. It yields the protein CASSPYRVTYEQYF.

The chain recombines TRBV29-1 with TRBJ1-2; 8 nucleotides align to TRBD1. The CDR3 loop spans 14 amino acids. Germline V lookup: CDR1 SQVTM, CDR2 ANQGSEA. V lost 3 bases and J lost 4; bases outside the gene matches: 7. The CDR3 protein is CSVDFGRGLYGYTF. The CDR3 bases are TGCAGCGTTGACTTCGGCAGGGGGCTCTATGGCTACACCTTC.

This sequence joins TRBV4-3 and TRBJ1-5; D is perhaps TRBD1 (5 bases). CDR3 length equals 16 residues. V lost 4 bases, J lost 3 bases, and 16 bases lay in between. Germline values: CDR1 LGHNA, CDR2 YSLEER. The CDR3 bases are TGCGCCAGCAGCCCCACACTGGGGACGTTCAATCAGCCCCAGCATTTT. It is translated as CASSPTLGTFNQPQHF.

This chain uses TRBV4-3 with TRBJ2-5, with unresolved D. The CDR3 loop spans 15 amino acids. Looked up from germline, CDR1 is LGHNA and CDR2 is YSLEER. V was clipped by 2 bases and J by 9 bases, with 19 bases between them. This CDR3 is CASSQLPDTEVAQYF. In DNA, the CDR3 is TGCGCCAGCAGCCAACTTCCCGACACGGAAGTGGCCCAGTACTTC.

This chain uses TRBV11-3 with TRBJ1-1, with D tentatively TRBD1 (6 bases). This CDR3 region has 14 residues. Looked up from germline, CDR1 is SGHNT and CDR2 is YENEEA. The V end was cut by 4 bases, the J end by 4 bases, with 13 bases between. The CDR3 sequence is CASSSGEGGTEAFF. DNA of the CDR3: TGTGCCAGCAGCTCCGGTGAAGGGGGCACTGAAGCTTTCTTT.

V and J are TRBV19 and TRBJ1-6; TRBD1 matches at 10 bases. Germline CDR1 is LNHDA and CDR2 is SQIVND (reference sequence). The CDR3 totals 19 residues. V shed 7 bases, J shed 0 bases, and the junction held 12 bases outside the gene matches. The CDR3 here is CASKGSGTGESSYNSPLHF. The DNA for the CDR3 is TGTGCCAGTAAGGGCTCCGGGACAGGGGAGAGCTCCTATAATTCACCCCTCCACTTT.

This clone was seen just once. Written as DNA, the CDR3 is TGTGCCATGGCCCTACCGAGCTCTGGGGCCAACGTCCTGACTTTC. It encodes CAMALPSSGANVLTF. V gene TRBV15 combines with J gene TRBJ2-6; the D is unclear. V was pared by 10 bases and J by 0 bases, with 13 bases between. The CDR3 extends over 15 amino acids. The germline V gene has CDR1 LNHNV and CDR2 YYDKDF (reference sequence). Full variable domain (remainder filled in from reference TRBV15 and TRBJ2-6): DAMVIQNPRYQVTQFGKPVTLSCSQTLNHNVMYWYQQKSSQAPKLLFHYYDKDFNNEADTPDNFQSRRPNTSFCFLDIRSPGLGDTAMYLCAMALPSSGANVLTFGAGSRLTVL.

This clone was seen just once. The chain combines TRBV5-5 with TRBJ2-7; D gene ambiguous. CDR1 is SGHKS, CDR2 YYEKEE, per germline (reference sequence). V shed 0 bases and J shed 0 bases, with 7 bases lying between them. The CDR3 extends over 14 amino acids. The CDR3 protein is CASSLVQRSYEQYF. The CDR3 DNA reads TGTGCCAGCAGCTTGGTACAGCGCTCCTACGAGCAGTACTTC.

This rearrangement joins TRBV29-1 to TRBJ2-1; TRBD2 aligns across 7 bases. Germline V lookup: CDR1 SQVTM, CDR2 ANQGSEA. V was pared by 6 bases and J by 5 bases, with 7 bases of the junction left unmatched. The CDR3 runs 13 residues. The CDR3 nucleotides read TGCAGCGTGGCCGGGACTACAGACAATGAGCAGTTCTTC. Its protein product is CSVAGTTDNEQFF.

V gene TRBV4-3 combines with J gene TRBJ1-1; a possible D gene is TRBD1 (5 bases). The ends were cut back, 5 bases at V and 0 bases at J, with 13 bases in the middle. The CDR3 extends over 15 amino acids. Germline CDR1 reads LGHNA; CDR2 reads YSLEER. The CDR3 protein is CASSMDRTLNTEAFF. In DNA form, the CDR3 reads TGCGCCAGCAGCATGGATCGGACACTGAACACTGAAGCTTTCTTT.

The chain carries TRBV7-8 and TRBJ1-2; D is undetermined. In germline, CDR1 is SGHVS, CDR2 FQNEAQ. Trimming took off 1 base at V and 2 bases at J, with 8 bases between the two ends. This CDR3 region has 14 residues. CDR3 residues: CASSLEQENYGYTF. DNA of the CDR3: TGTGCCAGCAGCTTAGAGCAGGAAAACTATGGCTACACCTTC. Full variable domain (missing parts from reference TRBV7-8 and TRBJ1-2): GAGVSQSPRYKVAKRGQDVALRCDPISGHVSLFWYQQALGQGPEFLTYFQNEAQLDKSGLPSDRFFAERPEGSVSTLKIQRTQQEDSAVYLCASSLEQENYGYTFGSGTRLTVV.

The chain recombines TRBV7-3 with TRBJ2-7; a weak D match, TRBD1 (7 bases). This CDR3 is 12 amino acids long. CDR1 is SGHTA and CDR2 is FQGTGA in the germline V gene. V shed 2 bases and J shed 6 bases, with 8 bases lying between them. The CDR3 sequence is CASSLQGGEQYF. The CDR3 DNA sequence: TGTGCCAGCAGCTTACAGGGGGGCGAGCAGTACTTC.

This chain connects TRBV5-5 to TRBJ1-2; D may be TRBD1 (5 bases). CDR1 is SGHKS and CDR2 is YYEKEE in the germline V gene (reference sequence). The CDR3 length is 18 residues. Between the trimmed V and J ends, which lost 0 bases and 8 bases, there was a span of 26 bases. CDR3 nucleotide sequence: TGTGCCAGCAGCTTGGAACCAGGGTTTAGTCTGACAAGGAGAGGCTACACCTTC. Amino acids: CASSLEPGFSLTRRGYTF.

The V and J genes are TRBV6-5 and TRBJ2-7; 8 bases align to TRBD1. This CDR3 has 14 amino acids. Germline assignment: CDR1 MNHEY and CDR2 SVGAGI. V gave up 4 bases and J gave up 3 bases; unmatched junction bases: 5. CDR3 in DNA: TGTGCCAGCAGTTCCGGGACAGGACTCTACGAGCAGTACTTC. This translates into CASSSGTGLYEQYF.

About this clone itself: The sample carries other DNA sequences with the same CDR3. This chain uses TRBV19 with TRBJ1-1; D call uncertain. Deletions cut 3 bases from V and 1 base from J, with 3 bases between. Germline V gene sequence: CDR1 LNHDA, CDR2 SQIVND (reference sequence). The CDR3 is made up of 12 amino acids. CDR3 in amino acids: CASSIGNTEAFF. The CDR3, as DNA: TGTGCCAGTAGTATTGGGAACACTGAAGCTTTCTTT.